A single count supports the clone carrying this T cell receptor beta chain. Its antigen is not known. Tumor samples were obtained before definitive surgery or chemotherapy. This CDR3 is 14 amino acids long. Per the germline V gene, CDR1 is MNHEY and CDR2 is SVGAGI. The ends lost 5 bases at V and 4 bases at J; junction bases unmatched: 4. TCRdb's table, derived via immunoSEQ multiplex PCR, lists solely in-frame clones and lacks some. The table lists 15,000 to 20,000 clones, approximately 77% of them singletons. These data belong to a study of high-grade serous ovarian cancer treatment subgroups. Findings and caveats of the study: Tumors within one patient showed repertoire similarity of roughly 0.095 to 0.8.

Input material: tumor tissue. The clonotype comes from a human donor with high-grade serous ovarian cancer. The genes are TRBV6-5 and TRBJ1-5, with 8 bases identical to TRBD1. The CDR3 loop is CASSKDRANQPQHF. The DNA for the CDR3 is TGTGCCAGCAGTAAGGACAGGGCGAATCAGCCCCAGCATTTT.